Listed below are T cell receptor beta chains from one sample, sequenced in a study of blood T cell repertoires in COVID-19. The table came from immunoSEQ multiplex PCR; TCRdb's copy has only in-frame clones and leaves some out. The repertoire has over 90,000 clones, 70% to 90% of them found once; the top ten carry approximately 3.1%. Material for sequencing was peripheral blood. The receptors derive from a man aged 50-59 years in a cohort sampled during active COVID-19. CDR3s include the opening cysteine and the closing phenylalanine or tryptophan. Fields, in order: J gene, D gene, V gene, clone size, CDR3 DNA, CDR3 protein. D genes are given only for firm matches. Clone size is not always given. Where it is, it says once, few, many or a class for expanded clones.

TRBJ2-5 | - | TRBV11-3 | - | TGTGCCAGCAGCTTAGACCCCAGGCGTGGGGAGACCCAGTACTTC | CASSLDPRRGETQYF
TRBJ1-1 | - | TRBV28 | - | TGTGCCAGCAGCCCGGGTGCCCCCGGCACTGAAGCTTTCTTT | CASSPGAPGTEAFF
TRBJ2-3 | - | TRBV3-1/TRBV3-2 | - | TGTGCCAGCAGCCAAACTCTTTTGAACACAGATACGCAGTATTTT | CASSQTLLNTDTQYF
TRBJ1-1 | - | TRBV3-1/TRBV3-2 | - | TGTGCCAGCAGCCAAGCCGGGTTGGATGAAGCTTTCTTT | CASSQAGLDEAFF
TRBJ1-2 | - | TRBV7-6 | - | TGTGCCAGCAGCTCCTTTCCGGGGGGGGCCCGTCTTACTAACTATGGCTACACCTTC | CASSSFPGGARLTNYGYTF
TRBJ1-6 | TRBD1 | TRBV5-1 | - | TGCGCCAGCAGCGGGGACAGAAATTCACCCCTCCACTTT | CASSGDRNSPLHF
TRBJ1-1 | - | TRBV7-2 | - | TGTGCCAGCAGCGATAGGGGGGGCACTGAAGCTTTCTTT | CASSDRGGTEAFF
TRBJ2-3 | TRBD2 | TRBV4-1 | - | TGCGCCAGCAGCCAAGATCTCTATGGCTTGCGGGGGGGCCACACAGATACGCAGTATTTT | CASSQDLYGLRGGHTDTQYF
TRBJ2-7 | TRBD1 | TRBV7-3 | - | TGTGCCAGCAGCTCGACAGGGAGAGGCGAGCAGTACTTC | CASSSTGRGEQYF
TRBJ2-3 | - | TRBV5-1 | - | TGCGCCAGCAGCCTGGGACACGTCACAGATACGCAGTATTTT | CASSLGHVTDTQYF
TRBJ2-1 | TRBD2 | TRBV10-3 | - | TGTGCCATCAGTGAAGGCGGGGGGGCGTATGAGCAGTTCTTC | CAISEGGGAYEQFF
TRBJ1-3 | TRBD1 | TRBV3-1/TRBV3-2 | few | TGTGCCAGCAGCACAGGGGCCTCTGGAAACACCATATATTTT | CASSTGASGNTIYF
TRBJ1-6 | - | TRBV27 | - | TGTGCCAGCGCCTCTCTTGGGGGCTTGCGGAATTCACCCCTCCACTTT | CASASLGGLRNSPLHF
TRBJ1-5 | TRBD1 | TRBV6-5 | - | TGTGCCAGCAGGCTAACAGGGGCCAATCAGCCCCAGCATTTT | CASRLTGANQPQHF
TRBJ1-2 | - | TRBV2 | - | TGTGCCAGCACTAAAGCGGGGAGCTATGGCTACACCTTC | CASTKAGSYGYTF
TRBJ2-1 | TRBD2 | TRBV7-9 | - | TGTGCCAGCAGCCAGAGACTAGCGGGGGGGTCCTACAATGAGCAGTTCTTC | CASSQRLAGGSYNEQFF
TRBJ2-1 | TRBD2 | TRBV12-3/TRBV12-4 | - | TGTGCCAGCAGTTGGACTAGCTTCAATGAGCAGTTCTTC | CASSWTSFNEQFF
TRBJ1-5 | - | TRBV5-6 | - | TGTGCCAGCAGCTCAGCCGGACAAGGGTCACAGCCCCAGCATTTT | CASSSAGQGSQPQHF
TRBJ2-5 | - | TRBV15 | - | TGTGCCACCAGCAGACAGGGGTTCGAGAAGACCCAGTACTTC | CATSRQGFEKTQYF
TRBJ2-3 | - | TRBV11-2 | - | TGTGCCAGCAGCTTTTCGGTCTACACAGATACGCAGTATTTT | CASSFSVYTDTQYF
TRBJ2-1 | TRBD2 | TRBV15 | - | TGTGCCACCAGCAATCTAGCGGACAATGAGCAGTTCTTC | CATSNLADNEQFF
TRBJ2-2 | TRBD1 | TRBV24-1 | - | TGTGCCACCAGTGCCTCTGGGACAGGGGCGAACACCGGGGAGCTGTTTTTT | CATSASGTGANTGELFF
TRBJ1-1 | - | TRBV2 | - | TGTGCCAGCTCCCAGGTCAGGGACACTGAAGCTTTCTTT | CASSQVRDTEAFF
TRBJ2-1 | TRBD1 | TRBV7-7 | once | TGTGCCAGCAGCTCAGGGACAGGCCTATACAATGAGCAGTTCTTC | CASSSGTGLYNEQFF
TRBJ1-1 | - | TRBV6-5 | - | TGTGCCAGCGGTACCAGGGTGGAGGCTTTCTTT | CASGTRVEAFF
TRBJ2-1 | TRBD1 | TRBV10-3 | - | TGTGCCATCAGTGACATTAGGGGACAGGGGACCAACAATGAGCAGTTCTTC | CAISDIRGQGTNNEQFF
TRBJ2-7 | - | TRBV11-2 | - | TGTGCCAGCAGCTTAGTTGGGGGCGCGATGGAGCAGTACTTC | CASSLVGGAMEQYF
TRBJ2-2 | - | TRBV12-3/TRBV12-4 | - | TGTGCCAGCAGGGAGACCGGGGAGCTGTTTTTT | CASRETGELFF
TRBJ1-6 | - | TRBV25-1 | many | TGTGCCAGCAGTGGCGACATCAGGAATTCACCCCTCCACTTT | CASSGDIRNSPLHF
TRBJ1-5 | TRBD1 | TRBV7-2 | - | TGTGCCAGCAGCTTCGAGGGGACAGGGATCAATCAGCCCCAGCATTTT | CASSFEGTGINQPQHF
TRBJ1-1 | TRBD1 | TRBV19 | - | TGTGCCAGTAGTAGGGGCTACAGGGGCACTGAAGCTTTCTTT | CASSRGYRGTEAFF
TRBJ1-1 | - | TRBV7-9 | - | TGTGCCAGCAGCAGTGACACCATGAACACTGAAGCTTTCTTT | CASSSDTMNTEAFF
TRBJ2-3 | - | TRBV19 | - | TGTGCCAGTAGATCGGGGGATACGCAGTATTTT | CASRSGDTQYF